This TCR beta chain is from a study of T cell changes during pregnancy in multiple sclerosis. This CDR3 is built from 14 residues. Germline V CDR1 and CDR2: LNHDA, SQIVND (reference sequence). Trimming shortened V by 4 bases and J by 1 base, and 10 bases separated the two germline ends. Produced via immunoSEQ multiplex PCR; TCRdb's table is partial and in-frame only. Here the sample spans roughly 53,000 clones, about 92% being singletons. The sequences come from CD8+ T cells from peripheral blood mononuclear cells, collected before pregnancy. The TCR originated in a female donor with multiple sclerosis, enrolled in a pregnancy study. This chain links TRBV19 with TRBJ1-1; perhaps TRBD1 as D (5 bases). This CDR3 reads CASSTPTANTEAFF. The CDR3, as DNA: TGTGCCAGTAGTACTCCGACAGCGAACACTGAAGCTTTCTTT.